The T cell receptor (beta chain) described here comes from a study of blood T cell repertoires in COVID-19. Study at large: Material from acute and convalescent COVID-19 was sourced from the United States, Italy and Spain.

The data were produced by immunoSEQ multiplex PCR, yet TCRdb's version contains in-frame clones alone and is incomplete. The sample includes under 200,000 clones, more than 75% of them seen just once. Trimming took 10 bases from V and 3 from J, leaving 15 bases between them. Germline V gives CDR1 SGHAT, CDR2 FQNNGV. The CDR3 spans 13 residues. The receptor comes from a woman between 50 and 59 years old with COVID-19, enrolled during active disease. This chain uses TRBV11-2 with TRBJ1-2; D not resolved. Sample: peripheral blood. The CDR3 DNA sequence: TGTGCCACCGTCGGGTGGGGAGACTATGGCTACACCTTC. This encodes CATVGWGDYGYTF.